What follows are 14 T cell receptor beta chains derived from one specimen sequenced in a study of blood T cell repertoires in COVID-19. Assay: immunoSEQ multiplex PCR; the TCRdb copy retains only in-frame clones and omits some. The sample has 250,000 or so clones; approximately 86% are singletons. The sequenced material came from PBMCs or T cells enriched from blood (not recorded which). The receptors were sampled from a young woman who had recovered from COVID-19.

A single count supports this clone. The V call is TRBV5-5, the J call TRBJ1-4, with a weak D call TRBD1 (5 bases). Germline V gives CDR1 SGHKS, CDR2 YYEKEE (reference sequence). The CDR3 is made up of 14 amino acids. Trimming stripped 3 bases from V and 0 bases from J, with 6 bases between. This CDR3 is CASSSTATNEKLFF. CDR3 DNA: TGTGCCAGCAGCTCGACAGCAACTAATGAAAAACTGTTTTTT.

V is TRBV30 and J is TRBJ2-5; 10 bases line up with TRBD2. The CDR3 loop spans 15 amino acids. Germline values: CDR1 GTSNPN, CDR2 SVGIG (reference sequence). Trimming cost V 4 bases and J 4 bases; bases outside gene matches: 9. The CDR3 DNA sequence: TGTGCCTGGAAGGGCCTAGCGGGAGTAGGAGAGACCCAGTACTTC. It is translated as CAWKGLAGVGETQYF.

The V call is TRBV5-6, the J call TRBJ2-1, with 10 positions matching TRBD2. After removal of 4 bases from V and 8 bases from J, the junction contained 6 bases not matched to a gene. The CDR3 is made up of 14 amino acids. The germline CDR1 and CDR2 sequences are SGHDT and YYEEEE. This CDR3 reads CASSLLAGDDEQFF. The CDR3 DNA is TGTGCCAGCAGCCTCCTAGCGGGAGATGATGAGCAGTTCTTC.

V is TRBV28 and J is TRBJ1-4; 7 positions match TRBD1. Unmatched junction bases numbered 9, after V lost 5 bases and J lost 6 bases. CDR3 length equals 15 residues. Per the germline V gene, CDR1 is MDHEN and CDR2 is SYDVKM. The CDR3 spells CASSLLTGWDEKLFF. The DNA of the CDR3 is TGTGCCAGCAGTCTTCTGACAGGGTGGGATGAAAAACTGTTTTTT.

The sample holds a few counts of this clone. V usage is TRBV4-1 and J usage is TRBJ2-7; 10 nucleotides agree with TRBD1. The CDR3 is 16 amino acids. CDR1 and CDR2 (germline): MGHRA, YSYEKL. V was pared by 4 bases and J by 0 bases, with 6 bases of the junction left unmatched. DNA for the CDR3: TGCGCCAGCAGCCCCTCCGGGACAGGGGCCTCCTACGAGCAGTACTTC. Its protein product is CASSPSGTGASYEQYF.

The CDR3 reads CASSLAVRRHTDTQYF. Here the CDR3 DNA reads TGCGCCAGCAGCTTGGCCGTTCGGCGGCACACAGATACGCAGTATTTT. The chain links TRBV5-1 to TRBJ2-3; D unclear. CDR1 and CDR2 (germline): SGHRS, YFSETQ. The CDR3 covers 16 residues. V lost 0 bases to trimming and J lost 2 bases, with 13 bases between them.

J is TRBJ1-4 and V is TRBV20-1; TRBD1 agrees at 7 bases. The CDR3 runs 14 residues. The V gene's germline CDR1 is DFQATT and CDR2 SNEGSKA (reference sequence). Unmatched junction bases numbered 4, after V lost 4 bases and J lost 2 bases. In nucleotides, the CDR3 is TGCAGTGCTATTGACAGGGCTACTAATGAAAAACTGTTTTTT. Translating it yields CSAIDRATNEKLFF.

The chain carries TRBV7-9 and TRBJ2-1; 13 nucleotides line up with TRBD2. The CDR3 consists of 15 residues. The germline CDR1 and CDR2 sequences are SEHNR and FQNEAQ (reference sequence). V lost 5 bases, J lost 4 bases, and 2 bases stayed unmatched. The CDR3 nucleotides read TGTGCCAGCAGCCGGGGACTAGCGGGATACAATGAGCAGTTCTTC. Protein sequence: CASSRGLAGYNEQFF.

V usage is TRBV2 and J usage is TRBJ1-1, with 9 bases fitting TRBD1. V was pared by 7 bases and J by 1 base, with 4 bases of the junction left unmatched. Germline CDR1 is SNHLY and CDR2 is FYNNEI. This CDR3 is built from 14 residues. The CDR3 DNA reads TGTGCCAGCATCCCGGGACAGGGGAACACTGAAGCTTTCTTT. Protein: CASIPGQGNTEAFF.

The gene calls are TRBV5-1 and TRBJ2-7; D might be TRBD2 (5 bases). V lost 3 bases and J 5 bases, leaving 21 bases between the germline ends. This CDR3 has 16 residues. Looked up from germline, CDR1 is SGHRS and CDR2 is YFSETQ. CDR3 loop: CASSSSGRGPQDEQYF. CDR3 nucleotides: TGCGCCAGCAGCTCGAGTGGGAGAGGCCCCCAAGACGAGCAGTACTTC.

The chain couples TRBV19 to TRBJ1-5; a possible D gene is TRBD1 (6 bases). This CDR3 comprises 14 residues. V shed 5 bases and J shed 7 bases, with 15 bases lying between them. Germline V gene lookup returns CDR1 LNHDA and CDR2 SQIVND (reference sequence). CDR3 sequence reads: CASSSRGRGQPQHF. As DNA, the CDR3 is TGTGCCAGTAGTTCTAGGGGGAGGGGGCAGCCCCAGCATTTT.

The V and J genes are TRBV9 and TRBJ2-7; 10 nucleotides align to TRBD2. V was clipped by 3 bases and J by 2 bases; unmatched bases: 11. This CDR3 is 17 amino acids long. Germline V CDR1 and CDR2: SGDLS, YYNGEE. The CDR3, as DNA: TGTGCCAGCAGCGCCGCCGACTCTAGCGGGAGCCCCTACGAGCAGTACTTC. It codes for CASSAADSSGSPYEQYF.

This clone was detected only once. J is TRBJ2-1 and V is TRBV7-2, with TRBD2 as a possible D gene (6 bases). Germline V lookup: CDR1 SGHTA, CDR2 FQGNSA. Trimming cost V 2 bases and J 6 bases, with 17 bases left between them. The CDR3 is made up of 16 amino acids. This CDR3 is CASSLTAGLDTNEQFF. The CDR3 nucleotides are TGTGCCAGCAGCTTAACGGCGGGACTCGACACCAATGAGCAGTTCTTC. Supplemented by reference TRBV7-2 and TRBJ2-1, the full variable domain reads GAGVSQSPSNKVTEKGKDVELRCDPISGHTALYWYRQSLGQGLEFLIYFQGNSAPDKSGLPSDRFSAERTGGSVSTLTIQRTQQEDSAVYLCASSLTAGLDTNEQFFGPGTRLTVL.

This clone was found a few times. This chain uses TRBV4-1 with TRBJ1-5; D not resolved. The CDR3 totals 16 residues. CDR1 and CDR2 (germline): MGHRA, YSYEKL. V was trimmed by 0 bases and J by 3 bases, leaving 12 bases between them. CDR3 residues: CASSQDGRGNNQPQHF. The CDR3 DNA follows: TGCGCCAGCAGCCAAGATGGAAGAGGGAACAATCAGCCCCAGCATTTT.